These 29 T cell receptor beta chains originate from one sample sequenced in a study of T cell repertoires and HLA-DP antigens. No antigen has been identified for these receptors. The protocol was immunoSEQ multiplex PCR, while the TCRdb copy is restricted to in-frame clones and leaves out a portion. The sample carries about 73,000 clones, 80% recorded once. Sequencing was performed on CD4+ T cells from PBMCs. Receptors were obtained from a man in his fifties or sixties in good health and CMV-seronegative.

Of note for this clone: Other DNA sequences within the sample encode an identical CDR3. This chain connects TRBV5-1 to TRBJ1-1; TRBD1 matches 8 bases. J lost 1 base, V lost 4 bases, and 3 bases had no gene match. The germline CDR1 and CDR2 sequences are SGHRS and YFSETQ. This CDR3 is 14 amino acids long. This CDR3 reads CASSPGTGNTEAFF. In DNA form, the CDR3 reads TGCGCCAGCAGCCCGGGGACAGGGAACACTGAAGCTTTCTTT. Full variable domain (remainder filled in from reference TRBV5-1 and TRBJ1-1): KAGVTQTPRYLIKTRGQQVTLSCSPISGHRSVSWYQQTPGQGLQFLFEYFSETQRNKGNFPGRFSGRQFSNSRSEMNVSTLELGDSALYLCASSPGTGNTEAFFGQGTRLTVV.

The rearrangement links TRBV28 to TRBJ1-6, with 7 nucleotides matching TRBD1. The CDR3 has 18 amino acids. Losses at the gene ends were 6 bases for V and 6 bases for J; bases not matched to a gene: 17. Germline V CDR1 and CDR2: MDHEN, SYDVKM. The CDR3 loop reads CASSLLPTGSGLNSPLHF. Written as DNA, the CDR3 is TGTGCCAGCAGCCTCCTTCCGACAGGGTCCGGGCTTAATTCACCCCTCCACTTT. The full variable domain, in which reference TRBV28 and TRBJ1-6 provide the parts outside the CDR3, is DVKVTQSSRYLVKRTGEKVFLECVQDMDHENMFWYRQDPGLGLRLIYFSYDVKMKEKGDIPEGYSVSREKKERFSLILESASTNQTSMYLCASSLLPTGSGLNSPLHFGNGTRLTVT.

This clone was observed at least ten times. The rearrangement links TRBV28 to TRBJ2-7, with D perhaps matching TRBD2 (5 bases). Looked up from germline, CDR1 is MDHEN and CDR2 is SYDVKM. The CDR3 covers 13 residues. V shed 4 bases and J shed 6 bases, with 13 bases lying between them. The CDR3 loop reads CASSSKGVGEQYF. The CDR3 DNA reads TGTGCCAGCAGTTCGAAGGGAGTGGGCGAGCAGTACTTC.

Only a few counts were recorded for this clone. The J gene is TRBJ1-1, the V gene TRBV6-5; TRBD1 agrees at 8 bases. Germline loops: CDR1 MNHEY, CDR2 SVGAGI. The junction had 9 bases not matched to a gene; V was cut back by 6 bases and J by 6 bases. The CDR3 is 14 residues long. CDR3 protein: CASSLGQELAEAFF. In DNA form, the CDR3 reads TGTGCCAGCAGCCTGGGACAGGAACTCGCTGAAGCTTTCTTT.

The chain employs TRBV11-2 and TRBJ2-3, with D perhaps being TRBD1 or TRBD2 (5 bases each). The CDR3 has 18 amino acids. Germline lookup yields CDR1 SGHAT and CDR2 FQNNGV. V was trimmed by 3 bases and J by 0 bases, leaving 19 bases between them. The CDR3 DNA sequence: TGTGCCAGCAGCTTCGTTCTAAAGGGGCGGGCCAGCACAGATACGCAGTATTTT. Protein: CASSFVLKGRASTDTQYF. The full variable domain, rest sourced from reference TRBV11-2 and TRBJ2-3, is EAGVAQSPRYKIIEKRQSVAFWCNPISGHATLYWYQQILGQGPKLLIQFQNNGVVDDSQLPKDRFSAERLKGVDSTLKIQPAKLEDSAVYLCASSFVLKGRASTDTQYFGPGTRLTVL.

This clone was counted only a few times. J is TRBJ1-1 and V is TRBV28; tentatively, D is TRBD1 (6 bases). Per germline, CDR1 MDHEN and CDR2 SYDVKM. The CDR3 covers 12 residues. Trimming stripped 2 bases from V and 10 bases from J, with 11 bases between. The CDR3 loop is CASSLGGGPAFF. The CDR3 DNA follows: TGTGCCAGCAGTTTAGGGGGGGGGCCAGCTTTCTTT.

This clone was seen more than once but under ten times. V and J are TRBV9 and TRBJ1-1; 7 positions agree with TRBD1. Germline CDR1 reads SGDLS; CDR2 reads YYNGEE. V trimming: 4 bases; J trimming: 6 bases; junction bases outside the gene matches: 6. This CDR3 is 13 amino acids long. Here the CDR3 reads CASSQGVGSEAFF. In DNA, the CDR3 is TGTGCCAGCAGCCAGGGGGTGGGCTCTGAAGCTTTCTTT.

J is TRBJ2-7 and V is TRBV18; D not resolved. The CDR3 is 13 residues long. With 2 bases removed from V and 5 bases from J, the gap between germline ends came to 10 bases. Germline V gene sequence: CDR1 KGHSH, CDR2 LQKENI. The CDR3 DNA sequence: TGTGCCAGCTCACCAGAGAGAGTCGACGAGCAGTACGTC. Residues: CASSPERVDEQYV.

The chain couples TRBV20-1 to TRBJ2-1, with D maybe TRBD2 (5 bases). CDR1 and CDR2 from the germline V gene are DFQATT and SNEGSKA (reference sequence). The CDR3 loop spans 11 amino acids. Deletions cut 1 base from V and 12 bases from J, with 10 bases between. The CDR3 DNA sequence: TGCAGTGCTAGAGGGCGGGTGGGGCAGTTCTTC. This encodes CSARGRVGQFF.

The V and J genes are TRBV18 and TRBJ1-1, with unresolved D. The CDR3 covers 13 residues. The V gene lost 6 bases and the J gene lost 2 bases, with 10 bases spanning the gap. Looked up from germline, CDR1 is KGHSH and CDR2 is LQKENI. The CDR3 DNA sequence: TGTGCCAGCTCCCCAAACACTAACACTGAAGCTTTCTTT. It yields the protein CASSPNTNTEAFF.

The rearrangement joins TRBV10-3 to TRBJ1-1; 9 bases map to TRBD1. The CDR3 covers 13 residues. Germline assignment: CDR1 ENHRY and CDR2 SYGVKD. Losses at the gene ends were 6 bases for V and 3 bases for J; bases not matched to a gene: 2. This CDR3 is CAIRGQGDTEAFF. The CDR3 coding sequence is TGTGCCATCAGGGGACAGGGTGACACTGAAGCTTTCTTT.

V usage is TRBV4-2 and J usage is TRBJ2-5; 9 bases are a match to TRBD2. The CDR3 has 15 residues. The V gene end was trimmed by 1 base and the J gene end by 5 bases; junction bases not matched to a gene: 5. CDR1 is LGHNA, CDR2 YNFKEQ, per germline. The CDR3 loop is CASSQGNSGSETQYF. The CDR3, as DNA: TGTGCCAGCAGCCAAGGTAATAGCGGGAGTGAGACCCAGTACTTC.

This clone was counted only a few times. At one boundary the junction diverges from the germline segment, which might be a read error. This rearrangement joins TRBV28 to TRBJ2-3; 9 bases match TRBD1. The CDR3 has 14 amino acids. From germline, CDR1 is MDHEN and CDR2 SYDVKM. The CDR3 DNA is TGTGCCAGCAGTCCACCCCCGGGACAGGGAACATCGGATTTT. It encodes CASSPPPGQGTSDF.

The rearrangement uses TRBV5-6 and TRBJ2-3; TRBD2 aligns across 8 bases. This CDR3 contains 16 residues. V lost 0 bases to trimming and J lost 1 base; unmatched junction nucleotides: 4. The germline CDR1 and CDR2 sequences are SGHDT and YYEEEE. CDR3 amino acids: CASSLAGGIGTDTQYF. DNA of the CDR3: TGTGCCAGCAGCTTGGCGGGGGGGATCGGCACAGATACGCAGTATTTT.

This clone was recorded at least ten times. The chain has TRBV30 and TRBJ2-6; no clear D gene. CDR3 length: 17 residues. Deletions cut 2 bases from V and 0 bases from J, with 14 bases between. CDR1 GTSNPN and CDR2 SVGIG come from the germline V gene (reference sequence). DNA for the CDR3: TGTGCCTGGAGTTATGCCCCCATGGTCTCTGGGGCCAACGTCCTGACTTTC. Amino acids: CAWSYAPMVSGANVLTF.

CDR3 DNA sequence: TGCGCCAGCAGCCAGGGGACAGGGGACACTGAAGCTTTCTTT. This gives the protein CASSQGTGDTEAFF. The V gene is TRBV4-3, the J gene TRBJ1-1, with 10 bases aligning to TRBD1. The CDR3 has 14 residues. With V trimmed by 3 bases and J by 3 bases, 1 base remained unmatched. Germline lookup yields CDR1 LGHNA and CDR2 YSLEER.

This chain connects TRBV2 to TRBJ2-7; D perhaps matches TRBD2 (5 bases). The CDR3 sequence is 12 residues long. Per germline, CDR1 SNHLY and CDR2 FYNNEI. The ends were cut back, 5 bases at V and 12 bases at J, with 17 bases in the middle. The CDR3 spells CASSSGLVEGYF. The CDR3 nucleotides read TGTGCCAGCAGTTCGGGCCTAGTCGAGGGGTACTTC.

The chain links TRBV19 to TRBJ1-5; weak D call: TRBD1 (6 bases). Germline lookup yields CDR1 LNHDA and CDR2 SQIVND (reference sequence). V lost 7 bases and J 2 bases, leaving 12 bases between the germline ends. This CDR3 region has 14 residues. Written as DNA, the CDR3 is TGTGCCAGTAATTTGGGGGCCGGCAATCAGCCCCAGCATTTT. Translated, it gives CASNLGAGNQPQHF.

The chain couples TRBV28 to TRBJ1-2, with D tentatively TRBD1 (6 bases). The CDR3 runs 15 residues. Germline CDR1 reads MDHEN; CDR2 reads SYDVKM. With 7 bases removed from V and 0 bases from J, the gap between germline ends came to 15 bases. The CDR3 nucleotides are TGTGCCAGCACTGTAACAGGGCGATCTAACTATGGCTACACCTTC. Protein: CASTVTGRSNYGYTF.

The rearrangement joins TRBV6-6 to TRBJ1-2; a weak D match, TRBD1 (6 bases). CDR1 and CDR2 from the germline V gene are MNHNY and SVGAGI (reference sequence). The ends were cut back, 8 bases at V and 7 bases at J, with 17 bases in the middle. CDR3 length: 13 residues. CDR3 bases: TGTGCCAGCTATAATGGGGGGGGCAGTGGCTACACCTTC. Its protein product is CASYNGGGSGYTF.

V is TRBV9 and J is TRBJ1-3; D is ambiguous. Germline V gives CDR1 SGDLS, CDR2 YYNGEE. The CDR3 consists of 15 residues. With 0 bases removed from V and 1 base from J, the gap between germline ends came to 8 bases. The CDR3 loop is CASSVGLGSGNTIYF. DNA for the CDR3: TGTGCCAGCAGCGTAGGTCTCGGGTCTGGAAACACCATATATTTT.

This chain links TRBV28 with TRBJ1-6; weak D call: TRBD1 (6 bases). CDR1 and CDR2 from the germline V gene are MDHEN and SYDVKM. The length of the CDR3 is 15 residues. Deletions cut 2 bases from V and 9 bases from J, with 14 bases between. CDR3 residues: CASSLGGARGSPLHF. The CDR3 DNA is TGTGCCAGCAGTTTAGGGGGGGCGCGGGGTTCACCCCTCCACTTT.

V and J are TRBV6-6 and TRBJ1-4; D call uncertain. The germline V gene encodes CDR1 MNHNY and CDR2 SVGAGI (reference sequence). Trimming stripped 6 bases from V and 0 bases from J, with 11 bases between. The CDR3 has 15 amino acids. For the CDR3, the DNA is TGTGCCAGCAGCCGCGACATAGCAACTAATGAAAAACTGTTTTTT. This codes for CASSRDIATNEKLFF.

Concerning this clone: This sample includes further DNA sequences coding for the same CDR3. The V call is TRBV28, the J call TRBJ1-5; D is possibly TRBD1 (6 bases). The V gene's germline CDR1 is MDHEN and CDR2 SYDVKM. V was pared by 4 bases and J by 4 bases, with 11 bases between. The CDR3 is 14 residues long. The CDR3 here is CASSSGQRNQPQHF. The CDR3, as DNA: TGTGCCAGCAGTTCCGGACAGAGGAATCAGCCCCAGCATTTT.

The J gene is TRBJ2-1, the V gene TRBV7-3; maybe TRBD1 (5 bases). V lost 3 bases to trimming and J lost 8 bases, with 17 bases between them. Germline-derived CDR1 and CDR2 are SGHTA and FQGTGA. The CDR3 is 15 residues long. CDR3 in amino acids: CASSLGRALLDEQFF. In DNA form, the CDR3 reads TGTGCCAGCAGCTTGGGCAGGGCCCTCTTGGATGAGCAGTTCTTC.

CDR3 in DNA: TGTGCCAGCTCACCACGGCAGCTTGAGACCCAGTACTTC. As protein: CASSPRQLETQYF. The chain recombines TRBV18 with TRBJ2-5; D unclear. This CDR3 is 13 amino acids long. Looked up from germline, CDR1 is KGHSH and CDR2 is LQKENI. V was trimmed by 1 base and J by 5 bases, leaving 8 bases between them.

V gene TRBV19 combines with J gene TRBJ1-5, with D possibly being TRBD1 (6 bases). CDR3 size: 15 residues. Trimming took off 5 bases at V and 0 bases at J, with 11 bases between the two ends. Germline CDR1 LNHDA, CDR2 SQIVND (reference sequence). This chain's CDR3 is CASSLYRDSNQPQHF. CDR3 DNA sequence: TGTGCCAGTAGTTTATACAGGGATAGCAATCAGCCCCAGCATTTT.

The gene calls are TRBV4-1 and TRBJ2-5; TRBD2 agrees at 8 bases. Germline V CDR1 and CDR2: MGHRA, YSYEKL. The ends lost 0 bases at V and 2 bases at J; junction bases unmatched: 5. This CDR3 comprises 16 residues. The CDR3 sequence is CASSQDPPSGQETQYF. The CDR3 DNA reads TGCGCCAGCAGCCAAGATCCGCCTAGCGGGCAAGAGACCCAGTACTTC.

By sample fraction, this clone is medium-sized. The CDR3, as DNA: TGTGCCAGCAGTGAAATGGGGGGCCGCAATTCACCCCTCCACTTT. Protein: CASSEMGGRNSPLHF. The V gene is TRBV6-1, the J gene TRBJ1-6; weak D call: TRBD1 (6 bases). The germline V gene encodes CDR1 MNHNS and CDR2 SASEGT. The CDR3 has 15 residues. Trimming took 2 bases from V and 7 from J, leaving 12 bases between them.